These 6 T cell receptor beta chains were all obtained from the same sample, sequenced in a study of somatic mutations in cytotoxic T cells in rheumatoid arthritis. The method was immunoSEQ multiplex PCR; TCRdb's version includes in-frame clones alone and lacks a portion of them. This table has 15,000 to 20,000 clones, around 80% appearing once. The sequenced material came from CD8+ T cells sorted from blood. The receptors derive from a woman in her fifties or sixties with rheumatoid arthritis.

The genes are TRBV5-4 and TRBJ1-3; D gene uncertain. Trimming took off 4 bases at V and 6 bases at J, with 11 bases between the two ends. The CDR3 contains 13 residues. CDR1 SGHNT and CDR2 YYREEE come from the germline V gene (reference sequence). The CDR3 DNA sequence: TGTGCCAGCAGCCCGGGATCCGCAAACACCATATATTTT. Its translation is CASSPGSANTIYF.

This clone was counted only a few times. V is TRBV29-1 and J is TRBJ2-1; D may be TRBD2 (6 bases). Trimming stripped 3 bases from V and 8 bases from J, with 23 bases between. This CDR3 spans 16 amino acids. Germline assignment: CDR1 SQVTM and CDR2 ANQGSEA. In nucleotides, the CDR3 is TGCAGCGTTGATCGGGGGAGACAGTTGCTCAGGGATGAGCAGTTCTTC. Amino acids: CSVDRGRQLLRDEQFF.

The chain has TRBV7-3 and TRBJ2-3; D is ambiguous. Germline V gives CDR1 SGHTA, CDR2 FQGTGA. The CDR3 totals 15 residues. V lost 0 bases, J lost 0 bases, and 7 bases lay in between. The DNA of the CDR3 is TGTGCCAGCAGCTTAACGGCAGGAAGCACAGATACGCAGTATTTT. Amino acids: CASSLTAGSTDTQYF.

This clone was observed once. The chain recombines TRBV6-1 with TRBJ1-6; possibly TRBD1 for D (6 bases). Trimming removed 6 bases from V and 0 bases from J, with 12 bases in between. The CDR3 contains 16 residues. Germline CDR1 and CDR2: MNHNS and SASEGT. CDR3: CASREQGSSYNSPLHF. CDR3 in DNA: TGTGCCAGCAGGGAACAGGGAAGCTCCTATAATTCACCCCTCCACTTT.

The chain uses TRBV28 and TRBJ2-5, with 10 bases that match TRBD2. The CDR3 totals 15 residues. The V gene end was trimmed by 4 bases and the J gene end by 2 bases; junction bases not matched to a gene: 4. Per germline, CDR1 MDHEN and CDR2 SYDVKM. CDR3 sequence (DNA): TGTGCCAGCAGTTCCGGGACTAGCGTACAAGAGACCCAGTACTTC. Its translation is CASSSGTSVQETQYF.

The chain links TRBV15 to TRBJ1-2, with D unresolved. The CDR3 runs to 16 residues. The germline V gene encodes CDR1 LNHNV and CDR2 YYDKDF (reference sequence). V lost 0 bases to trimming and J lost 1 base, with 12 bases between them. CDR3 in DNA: TGTGCCACCAGCAGAGATTACGGGGATTATAACTATGGCTACACCTTC. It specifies CATSRDYGDYNYGYTF.